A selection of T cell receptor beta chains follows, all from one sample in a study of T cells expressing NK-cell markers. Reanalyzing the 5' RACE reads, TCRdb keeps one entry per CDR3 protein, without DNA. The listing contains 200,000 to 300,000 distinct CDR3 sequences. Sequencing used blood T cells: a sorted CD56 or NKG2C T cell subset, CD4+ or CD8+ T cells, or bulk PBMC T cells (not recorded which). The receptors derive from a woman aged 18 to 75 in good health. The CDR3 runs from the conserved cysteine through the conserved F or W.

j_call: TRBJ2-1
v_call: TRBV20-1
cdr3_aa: CSARLLGLAGYEQFF

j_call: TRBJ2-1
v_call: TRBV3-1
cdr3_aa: CASSRQTLTGGSANEQFF

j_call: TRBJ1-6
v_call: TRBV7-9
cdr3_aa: CASSPGSSYNSPLHF

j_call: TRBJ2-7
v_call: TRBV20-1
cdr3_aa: CSALLAGVAYEQYF

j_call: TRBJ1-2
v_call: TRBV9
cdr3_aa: CASSATGLQWEGYTF

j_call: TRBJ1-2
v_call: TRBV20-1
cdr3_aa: CSARGQGDGGYTF

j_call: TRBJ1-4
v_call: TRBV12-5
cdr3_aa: CASDERTGKGEKLFF

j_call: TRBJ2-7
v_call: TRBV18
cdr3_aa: CASSPPSLAGGPSSHPFYEQYF

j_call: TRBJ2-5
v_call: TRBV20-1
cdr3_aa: CSAWELGRETQYF

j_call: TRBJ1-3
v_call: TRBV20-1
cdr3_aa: CSARRGQAGNTIYF